This passage covers 8 T cell receptor beta chains from one sample sequenced in a study of liver allograft versus peripheral blood T cells. Study-level background: Hepatic allograft T cell receptor repertoires were evaluated relative to those present in recipients' peripheral blood.

TCRdb used MiXCR to reprocess the reads, holding one entry per CDR3 protein. The profile covers about 5,200 distinct CDR3 sequences, with around a sixth appearing a single time and about 54% taken by the ten largest. These receptors all stem from a human patient who had a liver transplant. T cells may partly derive from the graft donor.

This clonotype was picked up many times. V gene TRBV11-1 combines with J gene TRBJ2-2, with 10 bases lining up with TRBD2. Germline lookup yields CDR1 SGHAT and CDR2 FQDESV (reference sequence). The CDR3 runs to 17 residues. Losses at the gene ends were 0 bases for V and 4 bases for J; bases not matched to a gene: 5. CDR3 in amino acids: CASSLAGLAGVTGELFF. CDR3 nucleotide sequence: TGTGCCAGCAGCTTAGCAGGGCTAGCGGGAGTCACCGGGGAGCTGTTTTTT.

This clonotype appeared once. V usage is TRBV28 and J usage is TRBJ2-2; D is unclear. Germline lookup yields CDR1 MDHEN and CDR2 SYDVKM. This CDR3 has 16 amino acids. Deletions cut 0 bases from V and 1 base from J, with 9 bases between. This CDR3 reads CASSLWAEMNTGELFF. For the CDR3, the DNA is TGTGCCAGCAGTTTATGGGCAGAGATGAACACCGGGGAGCTGTTTTTT. Full variable domain (remainder filled in from reference TRBV28 and TRBJ2-2): DVKVTQSSRYLVKRTGEKVFLECVQDMDHENMFWYRQDPGLGLRLIYFSYDVKMKEKGDIPEGYSVSREKKERFSLILESASTNQTSMYLCASSLWAEMNTGELFFGEGSRLTVL.

This clonotype was counted between two and nine times. The chain carries TRBV7-2 and TRBJ1-5, with 10 bases matching TRBD1. This CDR3 comprises 15 residues. Germline-derived CDR1 and CDR2 are SGHTA and FQGNSA. The ends lost 3 bases at V and 7 bases at J; junction bases unmatched: 6. CDR3 bases: TGTGCCAGCAGCTTGGGACAGGGGCAATCGCAGCCCCAGCATTTT. Translated, it gives CASSLGQGQSQPQHF.

This clonotype was detected a few times. The chain uses TRBV6-5 and TRBJ2-7, with D unresolved. The CDR3 contains 14 residues. CDR1 is MNHEY and CDR2 is SVGAGI in the germline V gene. With 5 bases removed from V and 2 bases from J, the gap between germline ends came to 13 bases. The CDR3 is CASSPRRIAYEQYF. Here the CDR3 DNA reads TGTGCCAGCAGTCCCCGACGGATAGCCTACGAGCAGTACTTC.

This sequence joins TRBV12-3 or TRBV12-4 and TRBJ2-5; no reliable D call. The CDR3 has 14 residues. The V gene lost 3 bases and the J gene lost 2 bases, with 10 bases spanning the gap. CDR3: CASSFLVQQETQYF. CDR3 nucleotides: TGTGCCAGCAGTTTTTTGGTGCAACAAGAGACCCAGTACTTC.

The rearrangement uses TRBV14 and TRBJ2-1; a possible D gene is TRBD2 (6 bases). Looked up from germline, CDR1 is SGHDN and CDR2 is FVKESK. V was trimmed by 5 bases and J by 8 bases, leaving 10 bases between them. This CDR3 spans 12 amino acids. The CDR3 region is CASSEAGDEQFF. CDR3 sequence (DNA): TGTGCCAGCAGCGAAGCGGGCGATGAGCAGTTCTTC. Combining the CDR3 with reference TRBV14 and TRBJ2-1 gives the whole variable domain EAGVTQFPSHSVIEKGQTVTLRCDPISGHDNLYWYRRVMGKEIKFLLHFVKESKQDESGMPNNRFLAERTGGTYSTLKVQPAELEDSGVYFCASSEAGDEQFFGPGTRLTVL.

At least ten counts were recorded for this clonotype. This chain uses TRBV6-1 with TRBJ2-1; D may be TRBD1 (7 bases). CDR1 MNHNS and CDR2 SASEGT come from the germline V gene. The CDR3 length is 15 residues. V dropped 8 bases and J dropped 8 bases, with 22 bases sitting between them. CDR3 sequence: CASPLRGAVTDEQFF. CDR3 DNA: TGTGCCAGCCCTCTCAGGGGGGCCGTCACGGATGAGCAGTTCTTC.

In its sample, this clonotype ranks as medium-sized. This chain uses TRBV28 with TRBJ1-2; D is ambiguous. V was clipped by 3 bases and J by 6 bases, with 20 bases between them. The CDR3 spans 16 residues. Germline values: CDR1 MDHEN, CDR2 SYDVKM. The CDR3 DNA follows: TGTGCCAGCAGTTTCGCTCTGACCGGGGAATCAGATGGCTACACCTTC. This sequence encodes CASSFALTGESDGYTF.